This T cell receptor (beta chain) came from a study of blood T cell repertoires in COVID-19. Looking at the study overall: COVID-19 samples collected from the United States, Italy and Spain covered acute and convalescent phases. T cells, B-cell-depleted T cells, or PBMCs supplied cDNA or gDNA.

V was cut by 5 bases and J by 8 bases, with 9 bases left in between. Germline CDR1 and CDR2: MNHNY and SVGAGI (reference sequence). The CDR3 consists of 12 residues. The authors' processing: Amplification with reference gene primers provided the estimates of nucleated cell counts. Libraries were prepared by immunoSEQ multiplex PCR; TCRdb keeps only in-frame clonotypes and omits some of them. That table gives V, J and clone size, and the DNA gave D and trimming. The sample consists of around 200,000 clones, 86% of them appearing once. The chain is built from TRBV6-6 and TRBJ2-2; D is unresolved. The specimen sequenced was peripheral blood. The sequence was collected from a woman aged 45-65 years with acute or convalescent COVID-19. CDR3 region: CASSPPTGELFF. CDR3 nucleotide sequence: TGTGCCAGCAGTCCGCCGACAGGGGAGCTGTTTTTT.